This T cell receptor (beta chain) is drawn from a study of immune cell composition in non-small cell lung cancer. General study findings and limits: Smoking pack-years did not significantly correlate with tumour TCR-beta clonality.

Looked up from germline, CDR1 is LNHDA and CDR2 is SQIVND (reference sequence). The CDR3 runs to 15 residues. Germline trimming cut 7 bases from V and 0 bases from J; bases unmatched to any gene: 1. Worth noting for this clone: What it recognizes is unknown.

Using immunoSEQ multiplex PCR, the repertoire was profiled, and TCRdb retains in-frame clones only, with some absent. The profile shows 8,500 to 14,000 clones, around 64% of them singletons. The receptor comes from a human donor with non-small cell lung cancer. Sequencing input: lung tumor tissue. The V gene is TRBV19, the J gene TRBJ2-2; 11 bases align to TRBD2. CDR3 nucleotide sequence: TGTGCCAGTACGACTAGCGGGACGAACACCGGGGAGCTGTTTTTT. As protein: CASTTSGTNTGELFF.